This TCR beta chain was sequenced in a study of blood T cell repertoires in COVID-19. Study context: PBMCs, B-cell-depleted T cells, or T cells provided the cDNA or gDNA that made up the material.

The CDR3 covers 13 residues. The germline gives CDR1 SGHDT, CDR2 YYEEEE. Trimming stripped 1 base from V and 1 base from J, with 5 bases between. Membership in each cohort depended on participant-reported clinical history. Donors of Cohort 3 who recovered were those that had two negative PCRs, clearance, or symptom resolution. As originally analysed: From reference gene primer amplification, estimates of nucleated cell counts were derived. Assay: immunoSEQ multiplex PCR; the TCRdb copy retains only in-frame clones and omits some. D and trimming come from the DNA, and the V and J calls and clone size come from that table. In the table there are some 260,000 clones, around 89% of which are singletons.

The chain carries TRBV5-6 and TRBJ1-1; D is unclear. The receptor's source is a middle-aged man who had recovered from COVID-19. Sequenced input: PBMCs or T cells enriched from blood (not recorded which). The CDR3 here is CASSLPRNTEAFF. CDR3 in DNA: TGTGCCAGCAGCTTGCCTAGGAACACTGAAGCTTTCTTT.